Shown below are 27 T cell receptor beta chains from a single sample sequenced in a study of radiotherapy plus CTLA-4 blockade in lung cancer. Profiled with immunoSEQ multiplex PCR; TCRdb holds only in-frame clones, not every one. This repertoire shows roughly 80,000 clones, around 79% found once; its top ten account for 4%. Sequences were derived from peripheral blood, sampled from a patient treated with radiotherapy plus ipilimumab. The receptor set was obtained from a human donor with non-small cell lung cancer who had a partial response to radiotherapy plus ipilimumab. Some clones in this sample may be carry-over from other donors' samples.

The chain carries TRBV5-1 and TRBJ2-7; 12 bases align to TRBD2. This CDR3 comprises 15 residues. Trimming removed 2 bases from V and 1 base from J; junction bases left unmatched: 1. Germline V lookup: CDR1 SGHRS, CDR2 YFSETQ. The CDR3: CASSFTSGGSYEQYF. Written as DNA, the CDR3 is TGCGCCAGCAGCTTTACTAGCGGGGGGTCCTACGAGCAGTACTTC.

The gene calls are TRBV11-2 and TRBJ2-5, with TRBD2 matching over 7 bases. This CDR3 is 13 amino acids long. The germline V gene encodes CDR1 SGHAT and CDR2 FQNNGV. J was trimmed by 5 bases and V by 8 bases; bases with no gene match: 8. The DNA for the CDR3 is TGTGCCAGCGGGGGGGTCTTATGGGAGACCCAGTACTTC. Its protein product is CASGGVLWETQYF.

The chain uses TRBV7-2 and TRBJ1-2; possible D gene TRBD1, 5 bases. The CDR3 consists of 13 residues. V was pared by 6 bases and J by 2 bases, with 10 bases between. Germline V CDR1 and CDR2: SGHTA, FQGNSA. The CDR3 here is CASRDSANYGYTF. The CDR3 DNA is TGTGCCAGCAGAGACAGCGCGAACTATGGCTACACCTTC.

There are a few counts of this clone. The J gene is TRBJ1-3, the V gene TRBV13; D ambiguous. Germline CDR1 and CDR2: PRHDT and FYEKMQ (reference sequence). This CDR3 has 14 residues. V was trimmed by 3 bases and J by 2 bases, leaving 8 bases between them. The CDR3 is CASSFRRAGNTIYF. The CDR3 region has the DNA TGTGCCAGCAGCTTTAGGAGGGCTGGAAACACCATATATTTT.

The chain has TRBV2 and TRBJ2-7; perhaps TRBD1 as D (6 bases). Germline V gives CDR1 SNHLY, CDR2 FYNNEI. V lost 6 bases, J lost 2 bases, and 14 bases lay in between. This CDR3 is 14 amino acids long. The CDR3 sequence is CASRGAGEAYEQYF. CDR3 bases: TGTGCCAGCAGGGGGGCAGGGGAAGCCTACGAGCAGTACTTC.

The CDR3, as DNA: TGTGCCAGTAGTATAGATCACAACAGGGTTGAGACCCAGTACTTC. Amino acid sequence: CASSIDHNRVETQYF. The genes are TRBV19 and TRBJ2-5; perhaps TRBD1 as D (6 bases). V shed 0 bases and J shed 5 bases, with 13 bases lying between them. This CDR3 has 15 residues. Germline-derived CDR1 and CDR2 are LNHDA and SQIVND (reference sequence).

This clone is large in the sample. The rearrangement links TRBV5-4 to TRBJ1-3; D perhaps matches TRBD1 (6 bases). The V and J ends lost 0 bases and 4 bases respectively, with 8 bases between them. CDR1 SGHNT and CDR2 YYREEE come from the germline V gene (reference sequence). The CDR3 covers 14 residues. The CDR3 loop is CASSLVGTGNTIYF. The CDR3 DNA follows: TGTGCCAGCAGCTTGGTAGGGACAGGAAACACCATATATTTT.

The chain joins TRBV6-1 to TRBJ2-3; D perhaps matches TRBD2 (5 bases). V was pared by 3 bases and J by 10 bases, with 17 bases between. CDR1 is MNHNS, CDR2 SASEGT, per germline. This CDR3 comprises 14 residues. CDR3 region: CASSERAANFAQYF. The CDR3 DNA follows: TGTGCCAGCAGTGAGAGGGCTGCTAACTTCGCGCAGTATTTT.

The chain is built from TRBV15 and TRBJ1-4, with a tentative D call TRBD1 (5 bases). Germline V lookup: CDR1 LNHNV, CDR2 YYDKDF (reference sequence). The CDR3 has 13 residues. Trimming took 3 bases from V and 4 from J, leaving 6 bases between them. The DNA of the CDR3 is TGTGCCACCAGCAGGACAGTTAATGAAAAACTGTTTTTT. The encoded protein is CATSRTVNEKLFF.

The rearrangement joins TRBV5-4 to TRBJ1-2; D call uncertain. The CDR3 totals 16 residues. Between the trimmed V and J ends, which lost 6 bases and 5 bases, there was a span of 23 bases. Looked up from germline, CDR1 is SGHNT and CDR2 is YYREEE (reference sequence). The CDR3 nucleotides read TGTGCCAGCACCCTTTCCTACGGGGTATTTGAGTATGGCTACACCTTC. Protein: CASTLSYGVFEYGYTF.

The chain carries TRBV2 and TRBJ1-4, with a tentative D call TRBD1 (5 bases). CDR1 SNHLY and CDR2 FYNNEI come from the germline V gene. This CDR3 spans 13 amino acids. The V end was cut by 7 bases, the J end by 4 bases, with 10 bases between. DNA for the CDR3: TGTGCCAGCACGGACAAACATAATGAAAAACTGTTTTTT. It specifies CASTDKHNEKLFF.

The chain couples TRBV6-5 to TRBJ2-7; possibly TRBD2 for D (5 bases). V lost 7 bases and J 5 bases, leaving 15 bases between the germline ends. The CDR3 extends over 13 amino acids. CDR1 and CDR2 from the germline V gene are MNHEY and SVGAGI. This CDR3 reads CASKRGNRNEQYF. CDR3 bases: TGTGCCAGCAAAAGAGGGAACAGAAACGAGCAGTACTTC.

The chain uses TRBV18 and TRBJ2-5, with D possibly TRBD2 on 5 matching bases. V lost 3 bases and J lost 5, with 13 bases in between. The CDR3 extends over 14 amino acids. CDR1 is KGHSH and CDR2 is LQKENI in the germline V gene. The DNA for the CDR3 is TGTGCCAGCTCACCGGCTAGCCTAGGGGAGACCCAGTACTTC. This codes for CASSPASLGETQYF.

This rearrangement joins TRBV6-1 to TRBJ2-6; D is possibly TRBD1 (5 bases). Germline V gene data show CDR1 as MNHNS and CDR2 as SASEGT. With 2 bases removed from V and 4 bases from J, the gap between germline ends came to 18 bases. The CDR3 runs to 18 residues. The CDR3 loop is CASSERSGSASGANVLTF. The CDR3 DNA is TGTGCCAGCAGTGAAAGGTCAGGGTCCGCTTCCGGGGCCAACGTCCTGACTTTC.

The J gene is TRBJ1-1, the V gene TRBV7-7, with D possibly TRBD1 on 6 matching bases. There are 13 residues in the CDR3. The germline V gene has CDR1 SSHAT and CDR2 FNYEAQ (reference sequence). The V end lost 4 bases, the J end lost 3 bases, and 9 bases lay between the germline ends. Written as DNA, the CDR3 is TGTGCCAGCAGCTGGAACAGGGACACTGAAGCTTTCTTT. Protein: CASSWNRDTEAFF.

The V and J genes are TRBV5-1 and TRBJ2-5; weak D call: TRBD2 (5 bases). The germline gives CDR1 SGHRS, CDR2 YFSETQ. The CDR3 is made up of 13 amino acids. The germline V and J ends were trimmed by 6 bases and 3 bases, with 12 bases remaining between them. The CDR3 sequence: CASTLPAEETQYF. For the CDR3, the DNA is TGCGCCAGCACCCTTCCAGCGGAAGAGACCCAGTACTTC.

Concerning this clone itself: Within the sample, other DNA sequences also encode this same CDR3. The chain links TRBV5-1 to TRBJ2-1, with TRBD2 as a possible D gene (5 bases). The CDR3 length is 13 residues. Looked up from germline, CDR1 is SGHRS and CDR2 is YFSETQ. V lost 4 bases, J lost 4 bases, and 9 bases lay in between. DNA of the CDR3: TGCGCCAGCAGCCTAACGGGATACAATGAGCAGTTCTTC. This codes for CASSLTGYNEQFF.

The rearrangement joins TRBV19 to TRBJ2-1; D is perhaps TRBD2 (5 bases). CDR1 and CDR2 (germline): LNHDA, SQIVND (reference sequence). Trimming took off 7 bases at V and 6 bases at J, with 25 bases between the two ends. CDR3 length equals 17 residues. The CDR3 DNA reads TGTGCCAGTAACGGAGAGAGGGCGTTTTTAGGTGGCAATGAGCAGTTCTTC. Its protein product is CASNGERAFLGGNEQFF.

This chain links TRBV29-1 with TRBJ2-3, with 11 bases identical to TRBD2. The V segment lost 4 bases and the J segment 5 bases; nucleotides outside the gene matches: 8. The CDR3 is made up of 15 amino acids. CDR1 is SQVTM and CDR2 is ANQGSEA in the germline V gene. The CDR3 nucleotides read TGCAGCGTTGGACAAACTAGCGGGAGAAGAGATACGCAGTATTTT. Encoded protein: CSVGQTSGRRDTQYF.

This clone has just one count. The V call is TRBV28, the J call TRBJ1-2, with 9 positions matching TRBD1. The trim removed 3 bases at V and 8 bases at J, leaving 10 bases unmatched. Germline V gene sequence: CDR1 MDHEN, CDR2 SYDVKM. The CDR3 runs 15 residues. The CDR3 reads CASSFSGTGPLGYTF. In nucleotides, the CDR3 is TGTGCCAGCAGTTTCTCCGGGACAGGGCCACTAGGCTACACCTTC.

The sample holds one count of this clone. The CDR3 DNA reads TGCGCCAGCAGCTTCGGGACAGGCCTAACACCCCTCCACTTT. It specifies CASSFGTGLTPLHF. This chain connects TRBV5-1 to TRBJ1-6; 8 bases are a match to TRBD1. Germline V lookup: CDR1 SGHRS, CDR2 YFSETQ. The ends lost 2 bases at V and 11 bases at J; junction bases unmatched: 6. This CDR3 region has 14 residues.

V and J are TRBV9 and TRBJ2-2, with D perhaps matching TRBD1 (6 bases). The germline V and J ends were trimmed by 0 bases and 6 bases, with 9 bases remaining between them. Germline loops: CDR1 SGDLS, CDR2 YYNGEE. CDR3 length: 14 residues. The CDR3 DNA follows: TGTGCCAGCAGCGTAGTTTCAGGGGCCGGGGAGCTGTTTTTT. The encoded protein is CASSVVSGAGELFF.

The chain couples TRBV18 to TRBJ2-1; 8 bases match TRBD1. After removal of 4 bases from V and 3 bases from J, the junction contained 2 bases not matched to a gene. Germline V gene data show CDR1 as KGHSH and CDR2 as LQKENI. The CDR3 sequence is 14 residues long. The DNA of the CDR3 is TGTGCCAGCTCACAGGGGACAGGCTACAATGAGCAGTTCTTC. It translates to CASSQGTGYNEQFF.

The chain has TRBV19 and TRBJ1-1, with D possibly being TRBD1 (6 bases). CDR3 length: 13 amino acids. With 5 bases removed from V and 11 bases from J, the gap between germline ends came to 18 bases. Per germline, CDR1 LNHDA and CDR2 SQIVND (reference sequence). This CDR3 reads CASSHRTDLRAFF. The CDR3 nucleotides read TGTGCCAGTAGTCATCGGACAGATTTACGGGCTTTCTTT.

The count of this clone is one. The rearrangement uses TRBV2 and TRBJ2-1, with D perhaps TRBD1 (5 bases). Deletions cut 6 bases from V and 5 bases from J, with 32 bases between. The CDR3 is 20 residues long. CDR1 is SNHLY and CDR2 is FYNNEI in the germline V gene. CDR3 in DNA: TGTGCCAGCAGCCCCATACCTTACAGTACCGACAGCCTCAAAAACAATGAGCAGTTCTTC. It encodes CASSPIPYSTDSLKNNEQFF.

This clone occurred a few times. V and J are TRBV18 and TRBJ2-3; 15 bases fit TRBD2. Germline lookup yields CDR1 KGHSH and CDR2 LQKENI. V shed 0 bases and J 0 bases; nucleotides not matched to a gene: 10. The CDR3 totals 21 residues. CDR3 DNA sequence: TGTGCCAGCTCACCACCCGGACTAGCGGGGGGGCCATATCGGAGCACAGATACGCAGTATTTT. Translation gives CASSPPGLAGGPYRSTDTQYF.

V gene TRBV15 combines with J gene TRBJ1-5; D ambiguous. The germline V gene encodes CDR1 LNHNV and CDR2 YYDKDF (reference sequence). The CDR3 contains 14 residues. V was shortened by 0 bases and J by 9 bases, with 12 bases between the two germline ends. The CDR3 protein is CATSRDALRWPQHF. The CDR3 DNA is TGTGCCACCAGCAGAGATGCCCTGCGGTGGCCCCAGCATTTT.